Below are 26 T cell receptor beta chains sequenced from a single sample in a study of shared T cell receptors in the human thymus (dated by TCRdb to 2020 to 2022). Library method: the immunoSEQ multiplex PCR assay. The table was pulled from immuneACCESS by TCRdb, which kept in-frame rearrangements only. Such tables lose some clones; where checked, under half of the loss comes from unresolved V genes, and the rest has no known cause. The sample table holds hundreds of thousands of clones, of which roughly 90% were seen once. 0.0095% to 0.012% of the sample is taken by the ten largest. These same data were also listed under a study on human thymus T cells.

Sequenced: thymocytes. The receptors were sampled from a boy in the first two years of life with a congenital heart defect. Donor details come from another sample of the same person, matched by shared clones.

This clone was counted a few times. This sequence joins TRBV10-2 and TRBJ2-6, with 10 nucleotides matching TRBD1. Germline V gives CDR1 WSHSY, CDR2 SAAADI. This CDR3 region has 17 residues. The V segment lost 8 bases and the J segment 0 bases; nucleotides outside the gene matches: 7. In nucleotides, the CDR3 is TGCGCCAGCCCCCTGGGACAGGGGAGCTCTGGGGCCAACGTCCTGACTTTC. Its translation is CASPLGQGSSGANVLTF.

This chain connects TRBV9 to TRBJ1-5, with TRBD1 matching over 9 bases. V dropped 4 bases and J dropped 5; count of bases not matched to a gene: 4. Germline V CDR1 and CDR2: SGDLS, YYNGEE. The length of the CDR3 is 14 residues. In DNA, the CDR3 is TGTGCCAGCAGCCCCGGGACAGGGCATCAGCCCCAGCATTTT. Its protein product is CASSPGTGHQPQHF.

The V and J genes are TRBV30 and TRBJ2-1, with D possibly being TRBD1 (5 bases). Trimming removed 0 bases at V and 6 bases at J, with 12 bases between. Germline V gene lookup returns CDR1 GTSNPN and CDR2 SVGIG (reference sequence). This CDR3 region has 14 residues. CDR3: CAWSVRGMGNEQFF. In DNA form, the CDR3 reads TGTGCCTGGAGTGTAAGGGGTATGGGCAATGAGCAGTTCTTC.

The V gene is TRBV5-6, the J gene TRBJ2-3; D might be TRBD2 (5 bases). This CDR3 is 15 amino acids long. Trimming cost V 0 bases and J 6 bases, with 14 bases left between them. Looked up from germline, CDR1 is SGHDT and CDR2 is YYEEEE. For the CDR3, the DNA is TGTGCCAGCAGCTTGGAAGGCCCACCGGGGGATACGCAGTATTTT. This gives the protein CASSLEGPPGDTQYF.

This clone has a single count. V and J are TRBV5-1 and TRBJ2-1, with 7 bases that match TRBD1. V shed 4 bases, J shed 7 bases, and the junction held 11 bases outside the gene matches. Germline V lookup: CDR1 SGHRS, CDR2 YFSETQ. The CDR3 totals 15 residues. CDR3 DNA: TGCGCCAGCAGCCCGAATAGGCTCAGGGGGAATGAGCAGTTCTTC. Residues: CASSPNRLRGNEQFF.

CDR3 loop: CASSRGLRSSGNTIYF. As DNA, the CDR3 is TGTGCCAGCAGCCGGGGCCTGAGGAGCTCTGGAAACACCATATATTTT. V usage is TRBV16 and J usage is TRBJ1-3; D might be TRBD1 (5 bases). The V gene's germline CDR1 is KGHSY and CDR2 FQNENV. Trimming removed 4 bases at V and 0 bases at J, with 13 bases between. There are 16 residues in the CDR3.

The V and J genes are TRBV7-2 and TRBJ2-7; 8 positions agree with TRBD2. In germline, CDR1 is SGHTA, CDR2 FQGNSA. With 1 base clipped from V and 4 bases from J, the junction kept 9 bases outside the gene matches. The CDR3 consists of 16 residues. The CDR3 here is CASSLVESGSSYEQYF. As DNA, the CDR3 is TGTGCCAGCAGCTTAGTGGAAAGCGGGAGCTCGTACGAGCAGTACTTC.

J is TRBJ2-1 and V is TRBV14, with TRBD2 identical over 11 bases. The CDR3 runs to 16 residues. The J segment lost 8 bases and the V segment lost 4 bases, leaving 10 bases of the junction unmatched. Germline V gene data show CDR1 as SGHDN and CDR2 as FVKESK. This CDR3 reads CASSLNPSGRRDEQFF. The CDR3 bases are TGTGCCAGCAGCCTAAACCCTAGCGGGAGGCGAGATGAGCAGTTCTTC.

The chain has TRBV5-8 and TRBJ2-1; 9 bases match TRBD2. The CDR3 has 14 residues. V was clipped by 9 bases and J by 0 bases; unmatched bases: 4. Germline CDR1 SGHTS, CDR2 YDEGEE. The CDR3: CATLAGSSYNEQFF. The CDR3 DNA reads TGTGCCACCCTAGCGGGAAGCTCCTACAATGAGCAGTTCTTC.

The J gene is TRBJ1-2, the V gene TRBV5-1; 7 nucleotides align to TRBD1. The CDR3 covers 12 residues. In germline, CDR1 is SGHRS, CDR2 YFSETQ. Losses at the gene ends were 3 bases for V and 8 bases for J; bases not matched to a gene: 4. The CDR3 nucleotides read TGCGCCAGCAGCTCGACAGGGAGGGGCTACACCTTC. This translates into CASSSTGRGYTF.

The genes are TRBV27 and TRBJ1-5; TRBD1 agrees at 9 bases. CDR1 is MNHEY and CDR2 is SMNVEV in the germline V gene (reference sequence). V gave up 5 bases and J gave up 3 bases; unmatched junction bases: 8. CDR3 size: 16 residues. CDR3 amino acids: CASSTRTGANNQPQHF. Here the CDR3 DNA reads TGTGCCAGCAGTACACGGACAGGGGCTAACAATCAGCCCCAGCATTTT.

The V and J genes are TRBV30 and TRBJ1-2; 8 nucleotides match TRBD1. In germline, CDR1 is GTSNPN, CDR2 SVGIG (reference sequence). This CDR3 is built from 14 residues. Unmatched junction bases numbered 6, after V lost 1 base and J lost 5 bases. The CDR3 sequence: CAWSDRDRSYGYTF. For the CDR3, the DNA is TGTGCCTGGAGTGATCGGGACAGGAGTTATGGCTACACCTTC.

This clone was picked up one time. The V gene is TRBV5-6, the J gene TRBJ2-1, with 9 nucleotides matching TRBD2. CDR1 and CDR2 from the germline V gene are SGHDT and YYEEEE. The CDR3 loop spans 13 amino acids. After removal of 7 bases from V and 7 bases from J, the junction contained 6 bases not matched to a gene. CDR3 residues: CASGGREGNEQFF. Here the CDR3 DNA reads TGTGCCAGCGGGGGGCGGGAGGGGAATGAGCAGTTCTTC.

CDR3 sequence (DNA): TGCAGCGTTGAGGACAGTGACCTGAACACTGAAGCTTTCTTT. Amino acid sequence: CSVEDSDLNTEAFF. The V and J genes are TRBV29-1 and TRBJ1-1; a possible D gene is TRBD1 (6 bases). Trimming cost V 3 bases and J 0 bases, with 11 bases left between them. CDR1 SQVTM and CDR2 ANQGSEA come from the germline V gene. This CDR3 is built from 14 residues.

The chain couples TRBV30 to TRBJ1-3, with TRBD1 as a possible D gene (5 bases). CDR3 length: 14 residues. The V gene's germline CDR1 is GTSNPN and CDR2 SVGIG (reference sequence). V was cut by 0 bases and J by 8 bases, with 14 bases left in between. The CDR3 nucleotides read TGTGCCTGGAGTGTCCAGGGTTTCGCCGACACCATATATTTT. Translating it yields CAWSVQGFADTIYF.

This chain links TRBV6-1 with TRBJ2-7; 8 bases are a match to TRBD1. CDR3 size: 14 residues. The V segment lost 7 bases and the J segment 3 bases; nucleotides outside the gene matches: 8. CDR1 MNHNS and CDR2 SASEGT come from the germline V gene. The CDR3 DNA sequence: TGTGCCAGCACAAACAGGGGGACTCTCTACGAGCAGTACTTC. Residues: CASTNRGTLYEQYF.

The chain's CDR3 is CASSCGQGRNNEQFF. The DNA for the CDR3 is TGTGCCAGCAGCTGTGGACAGGGAAGGAACAATGAGCAGTTCTTC. This chain uses TRBV11-2 with TRBJ2-1, with 8 bases fitting TRBD1. The germline V gene encodes CDR1 SGHAT and CDR2 FQNNGV. The V segment lost 4 bases and the J segment 5 bases; nucleotides outside the gene matches: 7. The CDR3 is 15 amino acids. The whole variable domain, remainder taken from reference TRBV11-2 and TRBJ2-1, is EAGVAQSPRYKIIEKRQSVAFWCNPISGHATLYWYQQILGQGPKLLIQFQNNGVVDDSQLPKDRFSAERLKGVDSTLKIQPAKLEDSAVYLCASSCGQGRNNEQFFGPGTRLTVL.

The chain has TRBV6-1 and TRBJ2-7, with 12 bases that match TRBD1. The CDR3 length is 14 residues. Germline assignment: CDR1 MNHNS and CDR2 SASEGT. Germline trimming cut 5 bases from V and 6 bases from J; bases unmatched to any gene: 5. As DNA, the CDR3 is TGTGCCAGCAGTACCGGGACAGGGGGCTCCGAGCAGTACTTC. It encodes CASSTGTGGSEQYF.

This clone was observed once. The chain recombines TRBV4-3 with TRBJ2-1; D ambiguous. Germline assignment: CDR1 LGHNA and CDR2 YSLEER. The CDR3 spans 12 residues. V was trimmed by 1 base and J by 10 bases, leaving 8 bases between them. The DNA for the CDR3 is TGCGCCAGCAGCCAAGGCTTGGGCGAGCAGTTCTTC. Protein: CASSQGLGEQFF.

The chain links TRBV5-1 to TRBJ2-7; 9 bases align to TRBD2. The germline V gene encodes CDR1 SGHRS and CDR2 YFSETQ. The CDR3 contains 15 residues. After removal of 0 bases from V and 5 bases from J, the junction contained 6 bases not matched to a gene. The CDR3 nucleotides read TGCGCCAGCAGCTTGGCCCAGCGGGAGGACGACGAGCAGTACTTC. Translation gives CASSLAQREDDEQYF.

The J gene is TRBJ2-2, the V gene TRBV2; 9 bases match TRBD2. Germline V lookup: CDR1 SNHLY, CDR2 FYNNEI. The ends lost 1 base at V and 5 bases at J; junction bases unmatched: 5. The CDR3 covers 16 residues. CDR3 sequence: CASSEGREGITGELFF. The CDR3 nucleotides are TGTGCCAGCAGTGAAGGGCGGGAGGGTATTACCGGGGAGCTGTTTTTT.

This sequence joins TRBV11-2 and TRBJ2-2; a weak D match, TRBD1 (6 bases). CDR1 is SGHAT, CDR2 FQNNGV, per germline. The CDR3 extends over 16 amino acids. Trimming shortened V by 1 base and J by 7 bases, and 16 bases separated the two germline ends. CDR3 loop: CASSLGILGGGGELFF. The CDR3 nucleotides read TGTGCCAGCAGCTTAGGAATATTAGGGGGTGGCGGGGAGCTGTTTTTT.

The rearrangement joins TRBV7-9 to TRBJ1-2; TRBD1 is a possible D gene (6 bases). The CDR3 consists of 14 residues. Germline V gene sequence: CDR1 SEHNR, CDR2 FQNEAQ (reference sequence). The germline V and J ends were trimmed by 5 bases and 6 bases, with 16 bases remaining between them. CDR3 nucleotides: TGTGCCAGCAGCCCCGCCGGGGGGGCTCATGGCTACACCTTC. Translation gives CASSPAGGAHGYTF. Looking up the rest from reference TRBV7-9 and TRBJ1-2 gives the full variable domain: DTGVSQNPRHKITKRGQNVTFRCDPISEHNRLYWYRQTLGQGPEFLTYFQNEAQLEKSRLLSDRFSAERPKGSFSTLEIQRTEQGDSAMYLCASSPAGGAHGYTFGSGTRLTVV.

The chain is built from TRBV2 and TRBJ2-3; 10 bases are shared with TRBD2. Germline CDR1 and CDR2: SNHLY and FYNNEI. The CDR3 runs to 15 residues. The V gene end was trimmed by 6 bases and the J gene end by 1 base; junction bases not matched to a gene: 4. The CDR3: CASRLAGVGTDTQYF. The CDR3, as DNA: TGTGCCAGCAGGCTAGCGGGAGTTGGCACAGATACGCAGTATTTT.

This clone was seen only once. The chain joins TRBV6-5 to TRBJ1-2; a possible D gene is TRBD1 (5 bases). V was trimmed by 0 bases and J by 1 base, leaving 12 bases between them. Germline-derived CDR1 and CDR2 are MNHEY and SVGAGI. The length of the CDR3 is 16 residues. The CDR3 nucleotides are TGTGCCAGCAGTTACTCGAGTAAGGGGCTTAACTATGGCTACACCTTC. This translates into CASSYSSKGLNYGYTF.

This chain connects TRBV2 to TRBJ1-5; 10 positions match TRBD1. V shed 5 bases and J 8 bases; nucleotides not matched to a gene: 15. Germline V gene lookup returns CDR1 SNHLY and CDR2 FYNNEI. CDR3 length: 17 residues. CDR3 coding DNA: TGTGCCAGCAGTTACCACTCCGAGGACAGGGGGAGGGAGCCCCAGCATTTT. The encoded protein is CASSYHSEDRGREPQHF.